The clone carrying this TCR beta chain was seen repeatedly, ten times or more. RNA transcripts provided the source from which TCR beta CDR3 regions were amplified. An initial round of RT-PCR targeting the TCR CDR3 relied on the HTBI primer set. TCRdb passed the multiplex PCR reads through MiXCR, listing each CDR3 protein once. The data contain around 350,000 distinct CDR3 sequences, roughly 19% of them seen just once; the ten biggest clones take up 3.7%. The source of the sample is a study of T cells in Graves' hyperthyroidism and ophthalmopathy. The receptor comes from a young woman with Graves' hyperthyroidism. Input material: blood.

CDR3 DNA: TGTGCCAGCAGCTTAGTGTCAGGTCCTGAAGCTTTCTTT. Encoded protein: CASSLVSGPEAFF. The chain carries TRBV7-2 and TRBJ1-1; D is unresolved. V dropped 1 base and J dropped 6 bases, with 9 bases sitting between them. Germline V lookup: CDR1 SGHTA, CDR2 FQGNSA. This CDR3 region has 13 residues.